The 5 T cell receptor beta chains below come from one sample, sequenced in a study of T cells in Graves' hyperthyroidism and ophthalmopathy. RNA transcripts were the template for amplifying TCR beta CDR3 regions. HTBI primers drove first-round RT-PCR of the TCR CDR3. Via MiXCR, TCRdb re-called the multiplex PCR reads, giving one row per CDR3 protein. This sample has 130,000 to 150,000 distinct CDR3 sequences; around 21% occur once, and the top ten carry around 70%. Sequencing input: blood. Receptors were obtained from a woman between 45 and 60 years old with Graves' hyperthyroidism that later progressed to Graves' ophthalmopathy.

For this clonotype: A much larger clone is a single base away; this may be a read error. The chain carries TRBV7-2 and TRBJ2-1; perhaps D is TRBD1 or TRBD2 (6 bases each). CDR1 and CDR2 from the germline V gene are SGHTA and FQGNSA. The CDR3 loop spans 15 amino acids. The DNA for the CDR3 is TGTGCCAACAGCTTAGGGGGGTTATCCTACAATGAGCAGTTCTTC. Translating it yields CANSLGGLSYNEQFF. The full variable domain, rest sourced from reference TRBV7-2 and TRBJ2-1, is GAGVSQSPSNKVTEKGKDVELRCDPISGHTALYWYRQSLGQGLEFLIYFQGNSAPDKSGLPSDRFSAERTGGSVSTLTIQRTQQEDSAVYLCANSLGGLSYNEQFFGPGTRLTVL.

In its sample, this clonotype was seen many times. V and J are TRBV4-1 and TRBJ2-6; tentatively, D is TRBD2 (6 bases). In germline, CDR1 is MGHRA, CDR2 YSYEKL. The CDR3 is 15 residues long. Deletions cut 8 bases from V and 9 bases from J, with 20 bases between. CDR3: CASLESPGLSNVLTF. CDR3 nucleotides: TGCGCCAGCCTTGAGTCCCCGGGACTCAGCAACGTCCTGACTTTC.

This clonotype was observed a handful of times. V and J are TRBV19 and TRBJ2-2; D is possibly TRBD2 (6 bases). The CDR3 has 14 amino acids. The V and J ends lost 3 bases and 6 bases respectively, with 11 bases between them. The V gene's germline CDR1 is LNHDA and CDR2 SQIVND (reference sequence). The CDR3 is CASSMRRAPGELFF. The DNA of the CDR3 is TGTGCCAGTAGTATGCGGAGGGCTCCCGGGGAGCTGTTTTTT.

This clonotype was counted a few times. This chain connects TRBV29-1 to TRBJ2-1; 10 positions agree with TRBD1. With V trimmed by 4 bases and J by 2 bases, 2 bases remained unmatched. Germline V gene sequence: CDR1 SQVTM, CDR2 ANQGSEA. The CDR3 loop spans 14 amino acids. In DNA form, the CDR3 reads TGCAGCGTTGTAGGACAGGGGGCCTACAATGAGCAGTTCTTC. Translated, it gives CSVVGQGAYNEQFF.

This clonotype was recorded many times. CDR3 in DNA: TGTGCCAGCAGGCTCGACCCGAATCAGCCCCAGCATTTT. It codes for CASRLDPNQPQHF. The J gene is TRBJ1-5, the V gene TRBV27; no clear D gene. This CDR3 is built from 13 residues. The V gene lost 6 bases and the J gene lost 4 bases, with 10 bases spanning the gap. Per the germline V gene, CDR1 is MNHEY and CDR2 is SMNVEV (reference sequence).